The entry below describes one T cell receptor (beta chain). Source study methods: Reference gene primer amplification gave estimated nucleated cell counts. Here immunoSEQ multiplex PCR was the method, and the copy in TCRdb shows in-frame clones only, minus some. V and J calls and clone size are as listed in that table; D and trimming were resolved from the DNA. The sample records about 210,000 clones, roughly 90% being singletons. The cohort comprised adults aged about 18 to 89 years residing in 24 US areas. The data were obtained in a study of blood T cell repertoires in COVID-19. As for the study in general: Material from acute and convalescent COVID-19 was sourced from the United States, Italy and Spain. PBMCs, B-cell-depleted T cells, or T cells provided the cDNA or gDNA that made up the material.

This clonotype was obtained from a man aged 18 to 29 with acute COVID-19. The sequencing input was PBMCs or T cells enriched from blood (not recorded which).

The CDR3 loop is CASSRSIGEKIHNEQFF. CDR3 nucleotide sequence: TGTGCCAGCAGCCGAAGTATAGGAGAAAAGATTCACAATGAGCAGTTCTTC. The gene calls are TRBV3-1 (or the pseudogene TRBV3-2) and TRBJ2-1; D remains ambiguous. Looked up from germline, CDR1 is LGHDT and CDR2 is YNNKEL (reference sequence). The V end was cut by 4 bases, the J end by 5 bases, with 21 bases between. This CDR3 spans 17 amino acids.